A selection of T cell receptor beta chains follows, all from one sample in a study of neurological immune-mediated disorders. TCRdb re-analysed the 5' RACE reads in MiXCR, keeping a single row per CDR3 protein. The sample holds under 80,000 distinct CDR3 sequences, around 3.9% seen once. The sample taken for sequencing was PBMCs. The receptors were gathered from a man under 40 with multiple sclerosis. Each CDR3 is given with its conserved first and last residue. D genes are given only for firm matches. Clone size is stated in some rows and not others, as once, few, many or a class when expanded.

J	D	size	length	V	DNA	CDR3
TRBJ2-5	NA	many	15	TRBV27	TGTGCCAGCAGCTCCCCTAGCGCCTCGGGGGAGACCCAGTACTTC	CASSSPSASGETQYF
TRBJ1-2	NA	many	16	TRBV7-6	TGTGCCAGCAGCTTAGACGGCAGCCCGCCGGCCTATGGCTACACCTTC	CASSLDGSPPAYGYTF
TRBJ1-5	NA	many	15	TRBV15	TGTGCCACCAGCAGAGAGGGGACAATCAATCAGCCCCAGCATTTT	CATSREGTINQPQHF
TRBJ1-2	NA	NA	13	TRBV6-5	TGTGCCAGCAGTTACAAGGGCTACTCTGGCTACACCTTC	CASSYKGYSGYTF
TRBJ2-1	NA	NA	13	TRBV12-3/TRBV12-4	TGTGCCAGCAGCACCGGACTTACCAATGAGCAGTTCTTC	CASSTGLTNEQFF
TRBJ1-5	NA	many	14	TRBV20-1	TGCAGTGCCACGGGGGGGCGAGGCAATCAGCCCCAGCATTTT	CSATGGRGNQPQHF
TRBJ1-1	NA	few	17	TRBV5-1	TGCGCCAGCAGCTTGGCCGTGGGGCAGGGTACGGACACTGAAGCTTTCTTT	CASSLAVGQGTDTEAFF
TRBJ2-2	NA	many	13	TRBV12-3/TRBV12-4	TGTGCCAGCAGTTTGGGTAGATTGGGGGAGCTGTTTTTT	CASSLGRLGELFF
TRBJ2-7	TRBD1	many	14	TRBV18	TGTGCCAGCTCACCCGAGACAGGGAAGTACGAGCAGTACTTC	CASSPETGKYEQYF
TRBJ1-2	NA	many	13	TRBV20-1	TGCAGTGCTAGCATGGACAGTGACTATGGCTACACCTTC	CSASMDSDYGYTF
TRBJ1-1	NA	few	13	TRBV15	TGTGCCACCAGCAGTGCTACGTTCGCTGAAGCTTTCTTT	CATSSATFAEAFF
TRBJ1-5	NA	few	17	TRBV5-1	TGCGCCAGCAGCTCCCTTAGTCGGGGTTGGGGCAATCAGCCCCAGAATTTT	CASSSLSRGWGNQPQNF
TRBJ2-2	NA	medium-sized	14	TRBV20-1	TGCAGTGCGAGGGGACACCCGAACACCGGGGAGCTGTTTTTT	CSARGHPNTGELFF
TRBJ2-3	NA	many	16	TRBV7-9	TGTGCCAGCACCCCGAGTCCGGGGGAGAGCACAGATACGCAGTATTTT	CASTPSPGESTDTQYF
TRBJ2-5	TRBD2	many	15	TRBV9	TGTGCCAGCAGCGTAGCTCCTAGCGGAGAAGAGACCCAGTACTTC	CASSVAPSGEETQYF
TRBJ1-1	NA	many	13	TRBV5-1	TGCGCCAGCAACGACATCCTGAACACTGAAGCTTTCTTT	CASNDILNTEAFF
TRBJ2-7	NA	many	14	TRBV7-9	TGTGCCAGCAGTACCGGGTGGGTCCCCCACGAGCAGTACTTC	CASSTGWVPHEQYF
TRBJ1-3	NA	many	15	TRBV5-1	TGCGCCAGCAGCGGTCAGGGTTTATCTGGAAACACCATATATTTT	CASSGQGLSGNTIYF
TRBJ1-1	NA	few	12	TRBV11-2	TGTGCCAGCAGCTTAAAGGGTCCTGAAGCTTTCTTT	CASSLKGPEAFF
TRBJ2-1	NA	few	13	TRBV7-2	TGTGCCAGCAGCACGCTGGGGTACAATGAGCAGTTCTTC	CASSTLGYNEQFF
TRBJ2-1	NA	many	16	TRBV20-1	TGCAGTGCTAGAGGGGGTGGGGACCCCGCCTACAATGAGCAGTTCTTC	CSARGGGDPAYNEQFF
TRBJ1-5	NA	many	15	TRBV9	TGTGCCAGCAGCGTAGGTGTGACGGACAATCAGCCCCAGCATTTT	CASSVGVTDNQPQHF
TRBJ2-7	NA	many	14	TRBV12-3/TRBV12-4	TGTGCCAGCCGATTGATCGGCAGGGAGTACGAGCAGTACTTC	CASRLIGREYEQYF
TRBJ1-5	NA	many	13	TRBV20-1	TGCAGTGCCAGGACAGATAGCAATCAGCCCCAGCATTTT	CSARTDSNQPQHF
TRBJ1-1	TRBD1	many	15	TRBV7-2	TGTGCCAGCAGCTCATTACAGGGGATAAACACTGAAGCTTTCTTT	CASSSLQGINTEAFF
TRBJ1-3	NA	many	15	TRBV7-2	TGTGCCAGCAGCCCGAGAGCTTACTCTGGAAACACCATATATTTT	CASSPRAYSGNTIYF
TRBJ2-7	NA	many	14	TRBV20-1	TGCAGTGCTAGATCCCCCGGGACCACCTACGAGCAGTACTTC	CSARSPGTTYEQYF
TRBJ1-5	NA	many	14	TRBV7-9	TGTGCCAGCAGCTTGACGGAAACCAATCAGCCCCAGAATTTT	CASSLTETNQPQNF
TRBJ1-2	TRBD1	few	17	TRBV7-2	TGTGCCGCGAGGAGGGCGGGACAGAATTTTCCTAACTATGGCTACACCTTC	CAARRAGQNFPNYGYTF
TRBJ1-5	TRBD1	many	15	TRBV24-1	TGTGCCACCCCTATCGACAGGGGTGCAGATCAGCCCCAGCATTTT	CATPIDRGADQPQHF
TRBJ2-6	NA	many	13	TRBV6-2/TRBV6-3	TGTGCCAGCAGTTACTTGGGCACCAACGTCCTGACTTTC	CASSYLGTNVLTF
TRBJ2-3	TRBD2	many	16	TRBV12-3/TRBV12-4	TGTGCCAGCAGTTTTAGCGGGGGAACTAGCACAGATACGCAGTATTTT	CASSFSGGTSTDTQYF
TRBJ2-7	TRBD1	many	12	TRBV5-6	TGTGCCAGCAGCAGGACAGGGCGCGAGCAGTACTTC	CASSRTGREQYF
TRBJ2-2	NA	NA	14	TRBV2	TGTGCCAGCACGAGCCTAGGGGGGGCCGGGGAGCTGTTTTTT	CASTSLGGAGELFF
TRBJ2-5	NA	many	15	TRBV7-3	TGTGCCAGCAGCTTACGTCCCCTTTACGGGGAGACCCAGTACTTC	CASSLRPLYGETQYF
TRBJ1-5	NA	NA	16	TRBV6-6	TGTGCCTTCTCTCCTAAGGCAGTTTTTAGCAATCAGCCCCAGAATTTT	CAFSPKAVFSNQPQNF
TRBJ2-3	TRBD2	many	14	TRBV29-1	TGCAGCGTGACCGGGACTAGCGGCACAGATACGCAGTATTTT	CSVTGTSGTDTQYF
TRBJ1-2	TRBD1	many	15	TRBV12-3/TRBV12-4	TGTGCCAGCAGAGAGGGACAGGGTGGTAACTATGGCTACACCTTC	CASREGQGGNYGYTF
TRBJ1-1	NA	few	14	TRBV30	TGTGCCTGGAGTGGTAAGGGGTACTACACTGAAGCTTTCTTT	CAWSGKGYYTEAFF
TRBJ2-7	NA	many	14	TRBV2	TGTGCCAGCAGTGAACGGGGGGCGGTATACGAGCAGTACTTC	CASSERGAVYEQYF
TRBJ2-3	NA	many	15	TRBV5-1	TGCGCCAGCAGCCTCGTTACCTTCGCCACAGATACGCAGTATTTT	CASSLVTFATDTQYF
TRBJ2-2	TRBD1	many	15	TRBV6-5	TGTGCCAGCAGTCAACAGGGGGATCACACCGGGGAGCTGTTTTTT	CASSQQGDHTGELFF
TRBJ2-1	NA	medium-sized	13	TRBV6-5	TGTGCCAGCAGTTCCCCCTTCCGGAATGAGCAGTTCTTC	CASSSPFRNEQFF
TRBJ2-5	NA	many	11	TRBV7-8	TGTGCCAGCAGCTCGTATGAGACCCAGTACTTC	CASSSYETQYF
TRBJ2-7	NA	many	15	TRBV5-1	TGCGCCAGCAGCTTGCACGGACCTGGCACCGGGGAGCAGTACTTC	CASSLHGPGTGEQYF
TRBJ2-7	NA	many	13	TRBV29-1	TGCAGCGTTGGCAGGGGATCGACCTACGAGCAGTACTTC	CSVGRGSTYEQYF
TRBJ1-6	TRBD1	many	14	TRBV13	TGTGCCAGCAGATCGACAGGGGGTAAATCACCCCTCCACTTT	CASRSTGGKSPLHF
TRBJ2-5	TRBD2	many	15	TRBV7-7	TGTGCCAGCAGCAATCTAGCGGGGGCTCTCGAGACCCAGTACTTC	CASSNLAGALETQYF
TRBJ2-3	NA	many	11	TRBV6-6	TGTGCCAGCAGTCCTAGCGTCGCGCAGTATTTT	CASSPSVAQYF
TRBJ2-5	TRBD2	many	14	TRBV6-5	TGTGCCAGCAGCCGACTAGCGGGGAAAGAGACCCAGTACTTC	CASSRLAGKETQYF
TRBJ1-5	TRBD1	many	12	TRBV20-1	TGCAGTGCCAGGACAGGGGATCAGCCCCAGCATTTT	CSARTGDQPQHF
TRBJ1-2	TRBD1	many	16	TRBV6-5	TGTGCCAGCAGTTACGGGGGGACAGGGGTTAGAGGATGCTACACCTTC	CASSYGGTGVRGCYTF
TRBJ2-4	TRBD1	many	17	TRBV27	TGTGCCAGCAGTTTAGGGCGGACAGGGAACGCCAAAAACATTCAGTACTTC	CASSLGRTGNAKNIQYF
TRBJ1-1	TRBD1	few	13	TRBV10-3	TGTGCCATCAGTGAGTTAAAGGGGGCCGAAGCTTTCTTT	CAISELKGAEAFF
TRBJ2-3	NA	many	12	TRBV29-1	TGCAGCGTCTCCGGGACCACAGATACGCAGTATTTT	CSVSGTTDTQYF